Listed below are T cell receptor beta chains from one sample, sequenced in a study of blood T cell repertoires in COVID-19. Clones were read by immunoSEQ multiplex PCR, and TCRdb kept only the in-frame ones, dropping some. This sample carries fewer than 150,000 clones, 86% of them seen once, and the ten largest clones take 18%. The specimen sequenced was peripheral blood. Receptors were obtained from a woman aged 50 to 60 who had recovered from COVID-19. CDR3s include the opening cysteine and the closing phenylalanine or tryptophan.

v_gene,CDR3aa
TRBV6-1,CASREQGANRAGEQFF
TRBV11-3,CASSSGGSYNEQFF
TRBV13,CASSRAGTLNYGYTF
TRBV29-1,CSVAGTSGNYEQYF
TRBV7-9,CASSRSLDRGYGYTF
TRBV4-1,CASSQVPTSGSGWKGNEQFF
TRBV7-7,CASSRGLAGTLTYEQYF
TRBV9,CASTNPTKYNEQFF
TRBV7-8,CASSLLFVRGNTEAFF
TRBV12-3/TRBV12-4,CASSPAFGTQYF
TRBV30,CAWRGDYRGDSYEQYF
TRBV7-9,CASSQEGFSGYTF
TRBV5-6,CASSTIVGTEITEAFF
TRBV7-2,CASRRPTSGRYEQYF
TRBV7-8,CASSERRGMSSYEQYF
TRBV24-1,CATSMSGRQETQYF
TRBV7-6,CASSLAILAGDNEQFF
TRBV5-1,CASSLSGGDEAFF
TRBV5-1,CASSVQGYNEQFF
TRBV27,CASNIQGANTEAFF
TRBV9,CASSRDWAGGQETQYF
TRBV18,CASSRTGGLTGGYTF
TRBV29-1,CSVTTGGLDGYTF
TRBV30,CAWSVRDTLATYEQYF